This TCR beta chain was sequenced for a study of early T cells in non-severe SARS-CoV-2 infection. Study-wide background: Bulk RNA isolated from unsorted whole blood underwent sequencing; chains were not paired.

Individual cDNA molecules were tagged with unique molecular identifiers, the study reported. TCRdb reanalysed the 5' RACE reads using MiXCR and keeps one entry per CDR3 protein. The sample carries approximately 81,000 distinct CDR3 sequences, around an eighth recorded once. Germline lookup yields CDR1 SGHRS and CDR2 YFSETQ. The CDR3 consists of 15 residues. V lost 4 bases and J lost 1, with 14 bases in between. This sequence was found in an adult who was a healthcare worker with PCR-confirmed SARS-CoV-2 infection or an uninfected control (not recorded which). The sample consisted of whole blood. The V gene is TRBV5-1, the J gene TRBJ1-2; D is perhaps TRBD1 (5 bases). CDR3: CASSPRQLNNYGYTF. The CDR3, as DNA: TGCGCCAGCAGCCCTCGACAGCTCAATAACTATGGCTACACCTTC.